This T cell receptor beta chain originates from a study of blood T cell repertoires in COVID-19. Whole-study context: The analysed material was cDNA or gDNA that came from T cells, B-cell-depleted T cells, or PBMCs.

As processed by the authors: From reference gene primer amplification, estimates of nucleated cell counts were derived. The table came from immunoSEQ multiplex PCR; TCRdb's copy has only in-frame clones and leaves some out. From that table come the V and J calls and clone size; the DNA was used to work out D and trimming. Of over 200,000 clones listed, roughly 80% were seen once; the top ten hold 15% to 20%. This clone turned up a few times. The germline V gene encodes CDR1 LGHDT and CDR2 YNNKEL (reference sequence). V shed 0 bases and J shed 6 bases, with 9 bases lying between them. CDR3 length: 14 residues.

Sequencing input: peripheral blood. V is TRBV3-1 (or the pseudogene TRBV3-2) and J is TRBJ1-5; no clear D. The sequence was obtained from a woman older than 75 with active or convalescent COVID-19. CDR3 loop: CASSQDPGGQPQHF. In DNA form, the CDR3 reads TGTGCCAGCAGCCAAGATCCCGGCGGTCAGCCCCAGCATTTT.